The next 10 T cell receptor beta chains were all read from a single sample in a study of T cell repertoires in cytomegalovirus infection. TCRdb analysed the reads with MiXCR anew, one entry per CDR3 protein. Of roughly 720,000 distinct CDR3 sequences in the sample, approximately 34% were seen once. Sample: PBMCs. The source is a human donor in good health (CMV status not recorded). Some clones in this sample may be carry-over from other donors' samples.

Comments on this clonotype: Sequence at one end of the junction differs from germline and may be a read error. V and J are TRBV7-6 and TRBJ2-5; D unresolved. The CDR3 is 13 amino acids. Germline loops: CDR1 SGHVS, CDR2 FNYEAQ. The CDR3 DNA sequence: TGTGCTAGCAGCCTTCCTCATCGAGAGACCCAGTACTTC. Its protein product is CASSLPHRETQYF.

The genes are TRBV12-3 or TRBV12-4 and TRBJ2-7; D may correspond to TRBD1 or TRBD2 (5 bases each). V shed 6 bases and J shed 0 bases, with 18 bases lying between them. This CDR3 comprises 16 residues. The CDR3 loop is CASSRGVTPDSYEQYF. The DNA of the CDR3 is TGTGCCAGCAGCCGAGGGGTTACTCCCGACTCCTACGAGCAGTACTTC.

This clonotype was seen only a few times. The CDR3 nucleotides are TGTGCCAGCAGTTACGGGGCGGGAGGCCCCTACGAGCAGTACTTC. Translating gives CASSYGAGGPYEQYF. The chain joins TRBV6-5 to TRBJ2-7, with 8 bases identical to TRBD2. The CDR3 totals 15 residues. Germline V gene sequence: CDR1 MNHEY, CDR2 SVGAGI. After removal of 2 bases from V and 2 bases from J, the junction contained 5 bases not matched to a gene.

The CDR3 DNA reads as TGTGCCAGCCCCTCGACGGTAGGGATGAACACTGAAGCTTTCTTT. Its protein is CASPSTVGMNTEAFF. This chain uses TRBV6-6 with TRBJ1-1, with D unresolved. The CDR3 runs to 15 residues. Germline CDR1 MNHNY, CDR2 SVGAGI (reference sequence). Between the trimmed V and J ends, which lost 8 bases and 0 bases, there was a span of 16 bases.

J is TRBJ2-3 and V is TRBV9; 7 nucleotides agree with TRBD2. The CDR3 has 15 residues. Germline CDR1 reads SGDLS; CDR2 reads YYNGEE. J lost 4 bases, V lost 0 bases, and 5 bases had no gene match. The CDR3 nucleotides read TGTGCCAGCAGCGTAGGGCAGCGGGGAGCAGATACGCAGTATTTT. Protein product: CASSVGQRGADTQYF.

The CDR3 bases are TGTGCCAGCAGCTCAAGACAGCTCTCCTATAATTCACCCCTCCACTTT. This codes for CASSSRQLSYNSPLHF. This chain connects TRBV7-9 to TRBJ1-6, with D possibly matching TRBD1 (5 bases). Deletions cut 4 bases from V and 0 bases from J, with 10 bases between. The CDR3 has 16 residues. Germline CDR1 SEHNR, CDR2 FQNEAQ (reference sequence).

This clonotype was counted a few times. This chain connects TRBV10-3 to TRBJ2-7, with D perhaps TRBD1 (6 bases). The CDR3 loop spans 15 amino acids. Germline-derived CDR1 and CDR2 are ENHRY and SYGVKD. Trimming removed 6 bases at V and 5 bases at J, with 20 bases between. In DNA form, the CDR3 reads TGTGCCATCAGCCCTCCTGGGACAACACGCGACGAGCAGTACTTC. Protein sequence: CAISPPGTTRDEQYF.

The CDR3 spells CASSQINWYTDTQYF. The CDR3 DNA sequence: TGTGCCAGCAGCCAAATTAACTGGTACACAGATACGCAGTATTTT. The chain uses TRBV14 and TRBJ2-3; no clear D. The CDR3 sequence is 15 residues long. Germline-derived CDR1 and CDR2 are SGHDN and FVKESK. V was cut by 2 bases and J by 2 bases, with 11 bases left in between.

The chain links TRBV7-4 to TRBJ2-2, with D tentatively TRBD1 (6 bases). Germline CDR1 and CDR2: SGHVT and SQSDAQ. The ends were cut back, 5 bases at V and 5 bases at J, with 15 bases in the middle. This CDR3 is 15 amino acids long. CDR3 amino acids: CASSPLGAKTGELFF. The CDR3 DNA is TGTGCCAGCAGCCCTCTGGGGGCTAAAACCGGGGAGCTGTTTTTT.

Note on this clonotype: The CDR3 does not close with the conserved phenylalanine or tryptophan, likely indicating a read error. CDR3: CASSLLLNTEAFL. In DNA, the CDR3 is TGTGCCAGCAGCCTACTGCTGAACACTGAAGCTTTCTTA. The chain links TRBV11-1 to TRBJ1-1; D uncertain. V lost 5 bases to trimming and J lost 0 bases, with 7 bases between them. The germline gives CDR1 SGHAT, CDR2 FQDESV (reference sequence). The CDR3 contains 13 residues.